This T cell receptor beta chain was obtained from a study of T cell repertoires in cytomegalovirus infection. Turning to the study itself: HLA-B-restricted CMV epitopes that are well studied were used alongside recently identified HLA-C-restricted ones. Based on public TCR beta signatures, there were indications of CMV infection and of a matching HLA type. Study-level points and caveats: Clonotypes of TCR beta that were HLA-C-restricted and CMV-specific dominated the ex vivo response. People with CMV and the relevant HLA were identified by cumulative public TCR beta family frequency.

This clonotype was observed many times. The antigen is not known. Using its own MiXCR run on the reads, TCRdb lists one record per CDR3 protein. The data contain roughly 730,000 distinct CDR3 sequences, roughly 30% of them singletons. From germline, CDR1 is SGHTA and CDR2 FQGNSA. The CDR3 runs 13 residues. The ends were cut back, 2 bases at V and 4 bases at J, with 6 bases in the middle. The source material was cultured PBMCs, sampled from culture after CMV antigen stimulation. The sequence came from a human donor in good health (CMV status not recorded). Some clones in this sample may be carry-over from other donors' samples. The rearrangement links TRBV7-2 to TRBJ1-3; D call uncertain. The CDR3 is CASSLTAGNTIYF. For the CDR3, the DNA is TGTGCCAGCAGCTTAACAGCCGGAAACACCATATATTTT.